A selection of T cell receptor beta chains follows, all from one sample in a study of shared clonotypes between healthy human individuals. Sequencing used immunoSEQ multiplex PCR; TCRdb keeps in-frame clones, though not all of them. The sample carries about 2.4 million clones, 80% to 95% recorded once. Sequencing was performed on naive CD4+ T cells from PBMCs. These receptors originate from a man in his late teens or twenties in good health. Some clones in this sample may be carry-over from other donors' samples. The CDR3 runs from the conserved cysteine through the conserved F or W. Each record gives: J gene, clone size, V gene, D gene, CDR3 DNA, CDR3 protein. The D gene is left open where the match is weak. Some rows have no size entry. The others give once, few or many, or a class for an expanded clone.

j_gene: TRBJ2-7; abundance: .; v_gene: TRBV15; d_gene: TRBD2; CDR3nt: TGTGCCACCAGCAGAGACGGTAGCGGGAGGGCCTACGAGCAGTACTTC; CDR3aa: CATSRDGSGRAYEQYF
j_gene: TRBJ2-7; abundance: .; v_gene: TRBV6-5; d_gene: TRBD1; CDR3nt: TGTGCCAGCAGCAAAGGGGGGACAGGGGTTACCGAGCAGTACTTC; CDR3aa: CASSKGGTGVTEQYF
j_gene: TRBJ1-3; abundance: .; v_gene: TRBV6-6; d_gene: .; CDR3nt: TGTGCCAGCCATGGCCCCCTCTCTGGAAACACCATATATTTT; CDR3aa: CASHGPLSGNTIYF
j_gene: TRBJ2-5; abundance: .; v_gene: TRBV4-2; d_gene: TRBD2; CDR3nt: TGTGCCAGCAGCCAAGCAACTAGCGGGAGTCAAGAGACCCAGTACTTC; CDR3aa: CASSQATSGSQETQYF
j_gene: TRBJ2-3; abundance: .; v_gene: TRBV6-1; d_gene: .; CDR3nt: TGTGCCAGCAGTGAAACCGGGGAGACAGATACGCAGTATTTT; CDR3aa: CASSETGETDTQYF
j_gene: TRBJ2-3; abundance: .; v_gene: TRBV30; d_gene: TRBD2; CDR3nt: TGTGCCTGGAGCGGAACTAGCGGGAACACAGATACGCAGTATTTT; CDR3aa: CAWSGTSGNTDTQYF
j_gene: TRBJ2-3; abundance: once; v_gene: TRBV7-2; d_gene: .; CDR3nt: TGTGCCAGCAGCTCCCGCCGCCGGGATACGCAGTATTTT; CDR3aa: CASSSRRRDTQYF
j_gene: TRBJ1-2; abundance: .; v_gene: TRBV28; d_gene: .; CDR3nt: TGTGCCAGCAGTTTCAAGGGGAACTATGGCTACACCTTC; CDR3aa: CASSFKGNYGYTF
j_gene: TRBJ1-2; abundance: .; v_gene: TRBV6-1; d_gene: .; CDR3nt: TGTGCCAGCGTTAGGGGGAGGGGGGACGGCTACACCTTC; CDR3aa: CASVRGRGDGYTF
j_gene: TRBJ2-7; abundance: .; v_gene: TRBV27; d_gene: TRBD2; CDR3nt: TGTGCCAGCAGCTTCGTAGCGGGAGGAGCCTACGAGCAGTACTTC; CDR3aa: CASSFVAGGAYEQYF
j_gene: TRBJ2-5; abundance: .; v_gene: TRBV27; d_gene: TRBD2; CDR3nt: TGTGCCAGCAGTTTATGGGGACTAGCGGGAGGAGGCGAGACCCAGTACTTC; CDR3aa: CASSLWGLAGGGETQYF
j_gene: TRBJ2-6; abundance: once; v_gene: TRBV7-6; d_gene: TRBD1; CDR3nt: TGTGCCAGCAGCCTCGAATTGGGGACAGGGACCTCTGGGGCCAACGTCCTGACTTTC; CDR3aa: CASSLELGTGTSGANVLTF
j_gene: TRBJ2-2; abundance: .; v_gene: TRBV7-3; d_gene: .; CDR3nt: TGTGCCAGCAGCTTAAATTCTCCCCAGAACACCGGGGAGCTGTTTTTT; CDR3aa: CASSLNSPQNTGELFF
j_gene: TRBJ2-3; abundance: .; v_gene: TRBV29-1; d_gene: .; CDR3nt: TGCAGCGTTGGGGCAGGAACAGATACGCAGTATTTT; CDR3aa: CSVGAGTDTQYF
j_gene: TRBJ2-4; abundance: .; v_gene: TRBV7-3; d_gene: .; CDR3nt: TGTGCCAGCAGCGTTCCCAGGGTCTCGGGAAACATTCAGTACTTC; CDR3aa: CASSVPRVSGNIQYF
j_gene: TRBJ2-3; abundance: .; v_gene: TRBV2; d_gene: .; CDR3nt: TGTGCCAGCAGTGTCGGACCTACAGATACGCAGTATTTT; CDR3aa: CASSVGPTDTQYF
j_gene: TRBJ2-5; abundance: .; v_gene: TRBV7-8; d_gene: TRBD2; CDR3nt: TGTGCCAGCAGCTTAGGACTAGCGGCTGGGGTGGAGACCCAGTACTTC; CDR3aa: CASSLGLAAGVETQYF